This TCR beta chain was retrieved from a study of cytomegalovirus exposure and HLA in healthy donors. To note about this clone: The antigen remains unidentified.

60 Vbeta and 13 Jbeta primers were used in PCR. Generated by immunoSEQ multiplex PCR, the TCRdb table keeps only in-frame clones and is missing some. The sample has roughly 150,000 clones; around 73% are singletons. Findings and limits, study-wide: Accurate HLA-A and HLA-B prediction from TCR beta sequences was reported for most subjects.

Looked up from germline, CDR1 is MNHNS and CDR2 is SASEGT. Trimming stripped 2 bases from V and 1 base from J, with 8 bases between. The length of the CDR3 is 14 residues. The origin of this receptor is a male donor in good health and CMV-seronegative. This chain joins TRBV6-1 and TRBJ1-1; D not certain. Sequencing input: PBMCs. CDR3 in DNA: TGTGCCAGCAGTGAATTTTCCAGGAACACTGAAGCTTTCTTT. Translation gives CASSEFSRNTEAFF.